This is a list of T cell receptor beta chains from one sample in a study of cytomegalovirus exposure and HLA in healthy donors. Generated by immunoSEQ multiplex PCR, the TCRdb table keeps only in-frame clones and is missing some. The table records 150,000 to 200,000 clones, approximately 80% of them present only once. Sequencing was carried out using PBMCs. These receptors came from a woman aged 40 to 50 in good health and CMV-seronegative. The CDR3 runs from the conserved cysteine through the conserved F or W. Each record gives: D gene, clone size, J gene, V gene, CDR3 protein, CDR3 DNA. The D gene is left open where the match is weak. Clone size, where shown, is once, few, many, or a class for clones that have expanded.

d_gene: TRBD1
abundance: NA
j_gene: TRBJ2-7
v_gene: TRBV5-4
CDR3aa: CASSLTGGYEQYF
CDR3nt: TGTGCCAGCAGCTTGACAGGGGGCTACGAGCAGTACTTC

d_gene: NA
abundance: NA
j_gene: TRBJ1-2
v_gene: TRBV9
CDR3aa: CASSVLRGAGGYTF
CDR3nt: TGTGCCAGCAGCGTATTACGGGGGGCAGGGGGCTACACCTTC

d_gene: TRBD2
abundance: NA
j_gene: TRBJ2-1
v_gene: TRBV30
CDR3aa: CAWSVTGRRTSGRPPTYNEQFF
CDR3nt: TGTGCCTGGAGTGTAACTGGCCGAAGAACTAGCGGGAGACCACCTACCTACAATGAGCAGTTCTTC

d_gene: NA
abundance: NA
j_gene: TRBJ1-2
v_gene: TRBV5-5
CDR3aa: CASSLTGAVGYTF
CDR3nt: TGTGCCAGCAGCTTGACGGGTGCGGTTGGCTACACCTTC

d_gene: TRBD1
abundance: once
j_gene: TRBJ1-2
v_gene: TRBV29-1
CDR3aa: CSVPSQGGGYTF
CDR3nt: TGCAGCGTCCCATCTCAGGGGGGTGGCTACACCTTC

d_gene: NA
abundance: NA
j_gene: TRBJ2-5
v_gene: TRBV7-2
CDR3aa: CASSFNRAETQYF
CDR3nt: TGTGCCAGCAGCTTCAACAGGGCGGAGACCCAGTACTTC

d_gene: TRBD1
abundance: NA
j_gene: TRBJ2-3
v_gene: TRBV27
CDR3aa: CASNLQGIPDTQYF
CDR3nt: TGTGCCAGCAACCTACAGGGGATTCCAGATACGCAGTATTTT

d_gene: NA
abundance: few
j_gene: TRBJ1-2
v_gene: TRBV28
CDR3aa: CASRPRVAYGYTF
CDR3nt: TGTGCCAGCAGGCCCCGTGTGGCATATGGCTACACCTTC

d_gene: NA
abundance: NA
j_gene: TRBJ2-5
v_gene: TRBV9
CDR3aa: CASSVQGTLRVETQYF
CDR3nt: TGTGCCAGCAGCGTTCAGGGAACCCTAAGGGTAGAGACCCAGTACTTC

d_gene: NA
abundance: NA
j_gene: TRBJ2-1
v_gene: TRBV30
CDR3aa: CAFRGLNLRSQFF
CDR3nt: TGTGCCTTCCGGGGACTCAATCTTCGCTCGCAGTTCTTC

d_gene: TRBD1
abundance: NA
j_gene: TRBJ1-1
v_gene: TRBV29-1
CDR3aa: CSGDRGLCTEAFF
CDR3nt: TGCAGCGGTGACAGGGGGCTATGTACTGAAGCTTTCTTT

d_gene: NA
abundance: NA
j_gene: TRBJ1-2
v_gene: TRBV30
CDR3aa: CAWSVRVGYTF
CDR3nt: TGTGCCTGGAGTGTACGGGTTGGCTACACCTTC

d_gene: TRBD2
abundance: once
j_gene: TRBJ2-1
v_gene: TRBV5-3
CDR3aa: CARSSGTSLVYEQFF
CDR3nt: TGTGCCAGAAGCTCCGGGACTAGCCTTGTCTATGAGCAGTTCTTC

d_gene: NA
abundance: NA
j_gene: TRBJ2-3
v_gene: TRBV29-1
CDR3aa: CSARDTQYSTDTQYF
CDR3nt: TGCAGCGCCCGGGACACGCAATATAGCACAGATACGCAGTATTTT

d_gene: TRBD1
abundance: NA
j_gene: TRBJ1-5
v_gene: TRBV18
CDR3aa: CASSPTDRGGGNQPQHF
CDR3nt: TGTGCCAGCTCACCTACAGACAGGGGAGGCGGCAATCAGCCCCAGCATTTT

d_gene: NA
abundance: NA
j_gene: TRBJ1-4
v_gene: TRBV7-8
CDR3aa: CASSSERLFF
CDR3nt: TGTGCCAGCAGCTCAGAGCGGCTGTTTTTT

d_gene: TRBD1
abundance: NA
j_gene: TRBJ1-2
v_gene: TRBV14
CDR3aa: CASSQVRGHGYTF
CDR3nt: TGTGCCAGCAGCCAAGTGAGGGGGCACGGCTACACCTTC

d_gene: NA
abundance: NA
j_gene: TRBJ1-1
v_gene: TRBV13
CDR3aa: CASSLAINTEAFF
CDR3nt: TGTGCCAGCAGCTTAGCTATTAACACTGAAGCTTTCTTT

d_gene: TRBD2
abundance: once
j_gene: TRBJ2-4
v_gene: TRBV2
CDR3aa: CASSELGRAGGEDKNIQYF
CDR3nt: TGTGCCAGCAGTGAATTGGGGAGGGCCGGGGGTGAGGACAAAAACATTCAGTACTTC

d_gene: NA
abundance: NA
j_gene: TRBJ2-3
v_gene: TRBV7-2
CDR3aa: CASSLAGVDTQYF
CDR3nt: TGTGCCAGCAGCTTAGCGGGAGTAGATACGCAGTATTTT

d_gene: NA
abundance: NA
j_gene: TRBJ2-7
v_gene: TRBV6-5
CDR3aa: CASSYSGEQYF
CDR3nt: TGTGCCAGCAGTTACTCCGGGGAGCAGTACTTC

d_gene: NA
abundance: once
j_gene: TRBJ1-1
v_gene: TRBV7-2
CDR3aa: CASSPHPTGYTEAFF
CDR3nt: TGTGCCAGCAGCCCGCACCCTACAGGTTACACTGAAGCTTTCTTT

d_gene: NA
abundance: NA
j_gene: TRBJ2-1
v_gene: TRBV5-4
CDR3aa: CASSREISYNEQFF
CDR3nt: TGTGCCAGCAGCCGGGAGATCTCCTACAATGAGCAGTTCTTC

d_gene: NA
abundance: NA
j_gene: TRBJ1-5
v_gene: TRBV5-8
CDR3aa: CASSLGDSSNQPQHF
CDR3nt: TGTGCCAGCAGCTTAGGTGACAGTAGCAATCAGCCCCAGCATTTT

d_gene: TRBD2
abundance: NA
j_gene: TRBJ2-1
v_gene: TRBV30
CDR3aa: CAWSGRVDNEQFF
CDR3nt: TGTGCCTGGAGCGGGAGGGTAGACAATGAGCAGTTCTTC

d_gene: TRBD2
abundance: NA
j_gene: TRBJ2-2
v_gene: TRBV15
CDR3aa: CATSRDPISTSGMTGELFF
CDR3nt: TGTGCCACCAGCAGAGATCCCATATCGACTAGCGGGATGACCGGGGAGCTGTTTTTT

d_gene: NA
abundance: NA
j_gene: TRBJ1-4
v_gene: TRBV18
CDR3aa: CASSPEMLGGKNEKLFF
CDR3nt: TGTGCCAGCTCACCGGAGATGTTAGGCGGCAAGAATGAAAAACTGTTTTTT

d_gene: NA
abundance: NA
j_gene: TRBJ1-1
v_gene: TRBV12-2
CDR3aa: CASRFIQGKCWAEAFF
CDR3nt: TGTGCAAGTCGCTTTATCCAGGGTAAGTGTTGGGCTGAAGCTTTCTTT

d_gene: TRBD2
abundance: NA
j_gene: TRBJ2-2
v_gene: TRBV7-6
CDR3aa: CASSLVWDYRPGELFF
CDR3nt: TGTGCCAGCAGCTTAGTTTGGGACTACCGACCCGGGGAGCTGTTTTTT